This is a list of T cell receptor beta chains from one sample in a study of early stage breast cancer tumors. The protocol was immunoSEQ multiplex PCR, while the TCRdb copy is restricted to in-frame clones and leaves out a portion. The data hold more than 55,000 clones, with 60% to 85% observed a single time. Sequencing was done on a sample of blood. These receptors all stem from a person between 30 and 45 years old with breast cancer. The CDR3 runs from the conserved cysteine through the conserved F or W. D genes are given only for firm matches. Rows may omit the clone size; those that give it use once, few, many or a size class.

.	TRBV19	TRBD1	TRBJ1-1	CASSPRGLNTEAFF	TGTGCCAGTAGTCCCAGGGGGCTGAACACTGAAGCTTTCTTT
.	TRBV6-1	.	TRBJ1-2	CASSAQGNYGYTF	TGTGCCAGCAGTGCTCAGGGGAACTATGGCTACACCTTC
.	TRBV27	.	TRBJ1-3	CASSLTGLSGNTIYF	TGTGCCAGCAGTTTAACAGGGCTCTCTGGAAACACCATATATTTT
.	TRBV7-2	.	TRBJ2-5	CASSLKRTVTQETQYF	TGTGCCAGCAGCTTAAAAAGGACAGTCACCCAAGAGACCCAGTACTTC
.	TRBV29-1	TRBD2	TRBJ2-4	CSVEGIGAGEGGRSGIQYF	TGCAGCGTGGAAGGGATTGGGGCGGGAGAAGGAGGGAGATCGGGCATTCAGTACTTC
few	TRBV19	.	TRBJ1-1	CASTTNGGTEAFF	TGTGCCAGTACCACCAACGGGGGCACTGAAGCTTTCTTT
.	TRBV2	TRBD1	TRBJ2-7	CASSAAGGAEQYF	TGTGCCAGCAGCGCGGCAGGGGGCGCCGAGCAGTACTTC
.	TRBV12-2	.	TRBJ1-3	CASRLRPADRETGNTIYF	TGTGCAAGTCGCTTAAGACCGGCTGACAGGGAAACTGGAAACACCATATATTTT
.	TRBV19	.	TRBJ2-7	CASSPAPGPTYEQYF	TGTGCCAGTAGTCCTGCCCCCGGGCCTACCTACGAGCAGTACTTC
.	TRBV11-2	.	TRBJ2-5	CASSHEASYLQETQYF	TGTGCCAGCAGCCATGAGGCGTCATATCTACAAGAGACCCAGTACTTC
.	TRBV5-4	TRBD2	TRBJ2-1	CASTPGRAMANEQFF	TGTGCCAGCACCCCAGGGAGGGCCATGGCAAATGAGCAGTTCTTC
few	TRBV28	.	TRBJ2-7	CASSFGGSAYEQYF	TGTGCCAGCAGTTTTGGGGGGAGCGCCTACGAGCAGTACTTC
.	TRBV9	TRBD2	TRBJ2-3	CASSVGASGLTDTQYF	TGTGCCAGCAGCGTAGGGGCTAGCGGACTCACAGATACGCAGTATTTT
.	TRBV13	.	TRBJ2-7	CASSFDRIEGEQYF	TGTGCCAGCAGTTTCGACAGGATAGAGGGGGAGCAGTACTTC
.	TRBV13	TRBD2	TRBJ2-1	CASSLEGGRAYNEQFF	TGTGCCAGCAGCTTAGAAGGCGGGAGGGCCTACAATGAGCAGTTCTTC
.	TRBV7-9	TRBD2	TRBJ2-7	CASSPLLSGSYEQYF	TGTGCCAGCAGCCCTCTGTTAAGCGGGAGCTACGAGCAGTACTTC
.	TRBV5-4	TRBD2	TRBJ2-1	CASSHGTSGGSSYNEQFF	TGTGCCAGCAGCCACGGGACTAGCGGGGGGAGCTCCTACAATGAGCAGTTCTTC
.	TRBV6-5	TRBD1	TRBJ2-7	CASSATGTGFYEQYF	TGTGCCAGCAGTGCAACCGGGACAGGGTTTTACGAGCAGTACTTC
.	TRBV7-2	.	TRBJ1-3	CASSSGNTIYF	TGTGCCAGCAGCTCTGGAAACACCATATATTTT
.	TRBV9	TRBD1	TRBJ1-4	CASSATGGGEKLFF	TGTGCCAGCAGCGCGACAGGGGGGGGTGAAAAACTGTTTTTT
.	TRBV6-6	.	TRBJ1-1	CASRAGGDGTEAFF	TGTGCCAGCAGAGCCGGGGGGGATGGCACTGAAGCTTTCTTT
.	TRBV19	.	TRBJ2-5	CASSIEETQYF	TGTGCCAGTAGTATCGAGGAGACCCAGTACTTC
.	TRBV5-4	TRBD2	TRBJ2-1	CASSLAGGPPGEQFF	TGTGCCAGCAGCCTAGCGGGAGGGCCCCCAGGGGAGCAGTTCTTC
.	TRBV27	TRBD2	TRBJ2-1	CASSSLTSGANNEQFF	TGTGCCAGCAGTTCCCTGACTAGCGGGGCCAACAATGAGCAGTTCTTC
.	TRBV7-9	.	TRBJ2-5	CASSLVNTYQETQYF	TGTGCCAGCAGCTTAGTCAATACATACCAAGAGACCCAGTACTTC
.	TRBV10-3	.	TRBJ1-1	CAISERGQGNTEAFF	TGTGCCATCAGTGAAAGAGGGCAGGGGAACACTGAAGCTTTCTTT
few	TRBV2	TRBD1	TRBJ1-1	CATKGAFGMNTEAFF	TGTGCCACAAAGGGGGCATTCGGGATGAACACTGAAGCTTTCTTT
.	TRBV30	.	TRBJ2-2	CAWNRLVGVIGAGELFF	TGTGCCTGGAATCGTCTGGTCGGAGTTATTGGCGCCGGGGAGCTGTTTTTT
few	TRBV28	.	TRBJ1-4	CASRLQEKLFF	TGTGCCAGCAGGTTACAGGAAAAACTGTTTTTT
.	TRBV18	.	TRBJ2-3	CASSPPFGTDTQYF	TGTGCCAGCTCACCACCATTCGGCACAGATACGCAGTATTTT